A selection of T cell receptor beta chains follows, all from one sample in a study of blood T cells in healthy people across ages. Via MiXCR, TCRdb re-called the 5' RACE reads, giving one row per CDR3 protein. The repertoire consists of 900,000 to 950,000 distinct CDR3 sequences, with almost 30% occurring once and the leading ten covering 10% to 13%. These data were also reused for a study on T cells of mothers and their children.

The sequencing input was blood. The receptors originated from a woman in her 40s in good health. Both conserved end residues are part of each CDR3. A D gene is named only where the DNA matches it firmly. Clone sizes are given selectively: once, few, many, or a class where the clone is expanded.

>TRBD2|TRBV7-2|TRBJ2-7|many
TGTGCCAGCAGCTCCCCGGGCGGGGGTCCCGGCTCCTACGAGCAGTACTTC
CASSSPGGGPGSYEQYF
>TRBD1|TRBV20-1|TRBJ1-5|few
TGCAGTGCCCTTAGGGACAGGGGTCAGCCCCAGCATTTT
CSALRDRGQPQHF
>-|TRBV4-3|TRBJ1-2|-
TGCGCCAGCAGCCAAGTCGTGGGGACATACGACTACACCTTC
CASSQVVGTYDYTF
>TRBD1|TRBV5-1|TRBJ2-4|-
TGCGCCAGCAGCTGGACAGGGGACAAAAACATTCAGTACTTC
CASSWTGDKNIQYF
>-|TRBV5-4|TRBJ2-6|-
TGTGCCAGCAGCTGGGGAGGGGGGTCTGGGGCCAACGTCCTGACTTTC
CASSWGGGSGANVLTF
>-|TRBV7-9|TRBJ1-2|many
TGTGCCAGCAGCTCCCCGAGGTATACAGGCTACACCTTC
CASSSPRYTGYTF
>TRBD1|TRBV27|TRBJ1-2|-
TGTGCCAGCAGTTCTACAGGGGGTCGGGGCTACACCTTC
CASSSTGGRGYTF
>TRBD1|TRBV28|TRBJ2-2|-
TGTGCCAGCGGTTCGACAGGGTTGGGCCCCGGGGAGCTGTTTTTT
CASGSTGLGPGELFF
>TRBD2|TRBV6-6|TRBJ2-7|-
TGTGCCAGCAGTCCAAGCGGGGGTAGGTCCTGCGAGCAGTACTTC
CASSPSGGRSCEQYF
>TRBD2|TRBV5-4|TRBJ2-3|-
TGTGCCAGCACCCCCGGGGGGGTCGGGGGCACAGATACGCAGTATTTT
CASTPGGVGGTDTQYF
>TRBD1|TRBV7-2|TRBJ1-2|-
TGTACCAGCAGCTGGCGGGACAGGGGGCGTGCGGTTGGCTACACCTTC
CTSSWRDRGRAVGYTF
>TRBD2|TRBV27|TRBJ2-7|many
TGTGCCAGCAGTTTGCGAGGGCTAGCGGGGACCTACGAGCAGTACTTC
CASSLRGLAGTYEQYF
>-|TRBV6-6|TRBJ1-1|few
TGTGCCAGCAGTTACTCAACTACGAACACTGAAGCTTTCTTT
CASSYSTTNTEAFF
>-|TRBV7-2|TRBJ1-1|-
TGTGCCAGCAGCTTAATGGCTTCCGTGAACACTGAAGCTTTCTTT
CASSLMASVNTEAFF
>-|TRBV7-9|TRBJ1-2|-
TGTGCCAGCAGACGCCCTCGGGACACTAACTATGGCTACACCTTC
CASRRPRDTNYGYTF